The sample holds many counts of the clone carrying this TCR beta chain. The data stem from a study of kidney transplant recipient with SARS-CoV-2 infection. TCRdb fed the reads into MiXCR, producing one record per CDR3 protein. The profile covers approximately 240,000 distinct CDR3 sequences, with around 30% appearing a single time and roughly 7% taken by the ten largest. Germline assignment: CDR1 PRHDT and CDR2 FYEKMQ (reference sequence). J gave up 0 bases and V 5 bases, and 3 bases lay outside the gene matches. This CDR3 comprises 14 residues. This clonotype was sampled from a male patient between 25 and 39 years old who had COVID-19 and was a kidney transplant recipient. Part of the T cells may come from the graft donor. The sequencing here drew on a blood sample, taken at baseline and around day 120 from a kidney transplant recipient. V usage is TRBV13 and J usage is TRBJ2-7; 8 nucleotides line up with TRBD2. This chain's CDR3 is CASSELAVSYEQYF. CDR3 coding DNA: TGTGCCAGCAGCGAACTAGCGGTCTCCTACGAGCAGTACTTC.